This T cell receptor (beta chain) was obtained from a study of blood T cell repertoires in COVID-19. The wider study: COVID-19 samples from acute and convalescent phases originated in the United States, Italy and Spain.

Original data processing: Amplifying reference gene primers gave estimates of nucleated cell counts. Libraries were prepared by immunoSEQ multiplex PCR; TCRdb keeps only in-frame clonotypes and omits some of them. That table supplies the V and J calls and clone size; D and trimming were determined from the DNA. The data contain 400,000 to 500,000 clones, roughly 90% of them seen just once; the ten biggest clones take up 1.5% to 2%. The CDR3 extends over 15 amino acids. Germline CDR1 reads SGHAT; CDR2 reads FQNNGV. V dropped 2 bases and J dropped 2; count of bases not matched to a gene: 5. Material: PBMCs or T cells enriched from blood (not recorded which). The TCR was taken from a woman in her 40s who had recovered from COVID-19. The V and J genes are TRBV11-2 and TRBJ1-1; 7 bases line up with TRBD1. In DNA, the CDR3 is TGTGCCAGCAGCTTATCGGGACAGTCTAACACTGAAGCTTTCTTT. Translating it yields CASSLSGQSNTEAFF.